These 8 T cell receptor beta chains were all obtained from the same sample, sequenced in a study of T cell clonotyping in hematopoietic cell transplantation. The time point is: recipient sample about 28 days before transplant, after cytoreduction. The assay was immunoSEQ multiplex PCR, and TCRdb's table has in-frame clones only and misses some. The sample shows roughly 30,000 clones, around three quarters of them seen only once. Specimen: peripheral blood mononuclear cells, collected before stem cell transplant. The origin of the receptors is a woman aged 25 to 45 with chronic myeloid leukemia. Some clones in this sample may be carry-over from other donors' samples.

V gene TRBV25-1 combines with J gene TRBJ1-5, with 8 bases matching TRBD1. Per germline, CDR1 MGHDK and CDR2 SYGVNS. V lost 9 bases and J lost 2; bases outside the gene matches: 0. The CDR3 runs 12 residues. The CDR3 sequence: CARGQGNQPQHF. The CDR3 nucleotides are TGTGCCAGGGGACAGGGCAATCAGCCCCAGCATTTT.

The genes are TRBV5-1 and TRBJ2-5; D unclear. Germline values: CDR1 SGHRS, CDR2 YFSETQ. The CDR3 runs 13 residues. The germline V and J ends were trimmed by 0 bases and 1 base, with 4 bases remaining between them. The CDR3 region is CASSLEGQETQYF. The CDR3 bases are TGCGCCAGCAGCTTGGAGGGCCAAGAGACCCAGTACTTC. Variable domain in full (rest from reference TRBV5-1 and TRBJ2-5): KAGVTQTPRYLIKTRGQQVTLSCSPISGHRSVSWYQQTPGQGLQFLFEYFSETQRNKGNFPGRFSGRQFSNSRSEMNVSTLELGDSALYLCASSLEGQETQYFGPGTRLLVL.

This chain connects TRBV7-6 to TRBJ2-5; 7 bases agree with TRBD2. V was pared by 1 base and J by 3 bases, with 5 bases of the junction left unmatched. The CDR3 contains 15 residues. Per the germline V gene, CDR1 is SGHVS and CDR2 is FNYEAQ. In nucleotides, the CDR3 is TGTGCCAGCAGCTTAGGGGGGAGGGGTAAAGAGACCCAGTACTTC. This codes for CASSLGGRGKETQYF. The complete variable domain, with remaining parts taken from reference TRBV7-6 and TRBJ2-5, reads GAGVSQSPRYKVTKRGQDVALRCDPISGHVSLYWYRQALGQGPEFLTYFNYEAQQDKSGLPNDRFSAERPEGSISTLTIQRTEQRDSAMYRCASSLGGRGKETQYFGPGTRLLVL.

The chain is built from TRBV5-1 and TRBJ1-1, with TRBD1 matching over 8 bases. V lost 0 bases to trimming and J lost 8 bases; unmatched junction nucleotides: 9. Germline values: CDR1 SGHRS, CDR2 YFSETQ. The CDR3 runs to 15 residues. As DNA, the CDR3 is TGCGCCAGCAGCTTGGCCGGGACAGGCCGGCAGGAAGCTTTCTTT. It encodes CASSLAGTGRQEAFF.

CDR3 coding DNA: TGTGCCAGCAGCTTAGCGCTAGAGACTAGCGGGGGGGCTCACTACGAGCAGTACTTC. This gives the protein CASSLALETSGGAHYEQYF. The chain joins TRBV7-9 to TRBJ2-7; TRBD2 aligns across 14 bases. The V segment lost 0 bases and the J segment 3 bases; nucleotides outside the gene matches: 10. The V gene's germline CDR1 is SEHNR and CDR2 FQNEAQ (reference sequence). CDR3 length equals 19 residues.

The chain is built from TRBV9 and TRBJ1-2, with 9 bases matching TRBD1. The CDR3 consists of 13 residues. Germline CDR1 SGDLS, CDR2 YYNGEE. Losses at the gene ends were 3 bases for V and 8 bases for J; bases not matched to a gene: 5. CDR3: CASSAGTGRGYTF. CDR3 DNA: TGTGCCAGCAGCGCCGGGACAGGGCGCGGCTACACCTTC.

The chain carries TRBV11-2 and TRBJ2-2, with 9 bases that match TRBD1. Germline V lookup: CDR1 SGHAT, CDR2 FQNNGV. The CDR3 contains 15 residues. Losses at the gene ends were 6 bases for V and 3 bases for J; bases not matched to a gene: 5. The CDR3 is CASRTQGADTGELFF. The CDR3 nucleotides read TGTGCCAGCAGAACACAGGGGGCGGACACCGGGGAGCTGTTTTTT.

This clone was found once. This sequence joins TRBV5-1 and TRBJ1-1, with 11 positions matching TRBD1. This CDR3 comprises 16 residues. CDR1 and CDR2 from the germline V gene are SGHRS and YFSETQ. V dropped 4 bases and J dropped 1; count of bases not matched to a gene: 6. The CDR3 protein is CASSIRTGGTNTEAFF. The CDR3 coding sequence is TGCGCCAGCAGCATTAGGACAGGGGGCACGAACACTGAAGCTTTCTTT. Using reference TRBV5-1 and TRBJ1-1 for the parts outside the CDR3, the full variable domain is KAGVTQTPRYLIKTRGQQVTLSCSPISGHRSVSWYQQTPGQGLQFLFEYFSETQRNKGNFPGRFSGRQFSNSRSEMNVSTLELGDSALYLCASSIRTGGTNTEAFFGQGTRLTVV.